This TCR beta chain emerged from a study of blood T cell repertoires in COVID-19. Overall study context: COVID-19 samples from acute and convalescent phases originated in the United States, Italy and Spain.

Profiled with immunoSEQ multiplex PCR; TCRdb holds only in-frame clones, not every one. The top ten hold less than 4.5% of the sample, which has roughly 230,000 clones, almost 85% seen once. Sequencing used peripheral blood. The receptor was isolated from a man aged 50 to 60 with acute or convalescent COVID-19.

CDR3 DNA: TGTGCCAGCAGCCCCCGGGGGGGGGATTCACCCCTCCACTTT. Translation gives CASSPRGGDSPLHF. The gene calls are TRBV3-1 (or the pseudogene TRBV3-2) and TRBJ1-6; D might be TRBD1 (5 bases). The germline V gene has CDR1 LGHDT and CDR2 YNNKEL (reference sequence). Trimming took 4 bases from V and 8 from J, leaving 12 bases between them. The CDR3 contains 14 residues.